The rows below give T cell receptor beta chains drawn from one sample of a study of T cells in Graves' hyperthyroidism and ophthalmopathy. TCRdb processed the multiplex PCR reads anew with MiXCR; each CDR3 protein has one entry. The data hold around 300,000 distinct CDR3 sequences, with roughly an eighth observed a single time. Sequenced: blood. Receptors originate from a middle-aged woman with Graves' hyperthyroidism. CDR3s include the opening cysteine and the closing phenylalanine or tryptophan. The order of the fields is D gene, clone size, V gene, J gene, CDR3 DNA, CDR3 protein. The D gene is left open where the match is weak. The size entry is marked missing in some rows and otherwise reads once, few, many or a size class.

D: .; size: many; V: TRBV20-1; J: TRBJ2-5; DNA: TGCAGTGCTAGAGCCCTGGGCCAGGGAAAAGAGACCCAGTACTTC; CDR3: CSARALGQGKETQYF
D: TRBD2; size: many; V: TRBV27; J: TRBJ2-3; DNA: TGTGCCAGCAGTTACCCGGGACTAGCAAATACGCAGTATTTT; CDR3: CASSYPGLANTQYF
D: .; size: many; V: TRBV6-1; J: TRBJ2-3; DNA: TGTGCCAGCAGAGCGACCCTGACAGATACGCAGTATTTT; CDR3: CASRATLTDTQYF
D: TRBD1; size: .; V: TRBV19; J: TRBJ1-5; DNA: TGTGCCAGTAGTATTATGGGACAGGGGCTGGGGCCCCAGCATTTT; CDR3: CASSIMGQGLGPQHF
D: TRBD2; size: many; V: TRBV9; J: TRBJ2-7; DNA: TGTGCCAGCAGCGTAAGCGGGAGGGGCGAGCAGTACTTC; CDR3: CASSVSGRGEQYF
D: .; size: .; V: TRBV7-9; J: TRBJ2-2; DNA: TGTGCCAGCAGCTATCGCCTCGGGATGGGCACCGGGGAGCTGTTTTTT; CDR3: CASSYRLGMGTGELFF
D: TRBD2; size: many; V: TRBV7-9; J: TRBJ2-7; DNA: TGTGCCAGCAGCCCATCCACTAGCGGGAGGACCTACGAGCAGTACTTC; CDR3: CASSPSTSGRTYEQYF
D: TRBD1; size: many; V: TRBV13; J: TRBJ1-5; DNA: TGTGCCAGCAGTTTCGGACAGGGTCGGAATCAGCCCCAGCATTTT; CDR3: CASSFGQGRNQPQHF
D: .; size: many; V: TRBV20-1; J: TRBJ2-1; DNA: TGCAGTGCTAGGCCACTCCACTCCTACAATGAGCAGTTCTTC; CDR3: CSARPLHSYNEQFF
D: TRBD2; size: many; V: TRBV7-2; J: TRBJ2-3; DNA: TGTGCCAGCAGCACGCTAAAGGGGACTAGCGGAAACTCCGGCACAGATACGCAGTATTTT; CDR3: CASSTLKGTSGNSGTDTQYF
D: TRBD2; size: many; V: TRBV7-8; J: TRBJ2-7; DNA: TGTGCCAGCGGCAGACTAGCGGGAGAGCCCGAGGGAGAGCAGTACTTC; CDR3: CASGRLAGEPEGEQYF
D: TRBD2; size: many; V: TRBV7-2; J: TRBJ2-5; DNA: TGTGCCAGCAGCTTCGTAGCGGGACGGGAGACCCAGTACTTC; CDR3: CASSFVAGRETQYF
D: .; size: many; V: TRBV20-1; J: TRBJ1-5; DNA: TGCAGTAAGGGACGGGCTAATCAGCCCCAGCATTTT; CDR3: CSKGRANQPQHF
D: .; size: .; V: TRBV12-3/TRBV12-4; J: TRBJ2-2; DNA: TGTGCCAGCAGCCTAGCGATGACCGGGGAGCTGTTTTTT; CDR3: CASSLAMTGELFF
D: TRBD1; size: .; V: TRBV28; J: TRBJ2-5; DNA: TGTGCCAGCAGTCTCCGGGACAGGGGAGAGACCCAGTACTTC; CDR3: CASSLRDRGETQYF
D: TRBD2; size: few; V: TRBV2; J: TRBJ2-3; DNA: TGTGCCAGCAGTAGACTAGCGGGAGGTAGAGATGCGCAGTATTTT; CDR3: CASSRLAGGRDAQYF
D: TRBD1; size: .; V: TRBV29-1; J: TRBJ2-1; DNA: TGCAGCGCTATCCGGGACAGCGCGGGCAATGAGCAGTTCTTC; CDR3: CSAIRDSAGNEQFF
D: .; size: many; V: TRBV9; J: TRBJ2-1; DNA: TGTGCCAGCAGTGCCGGAGGCGATGAGCAGTTCTTC; CDR3: CASSAGGDEQFF
D: .; size: many; V: TRBV7-9; J: TRBJ1-4; DNA: TGTGCCAGCAGGTCTGCTACGTCTGCTGAAAAACTGTTTTTT; CDR3: CASRSATSAEKLFF
D: .; size: .; V: TRBV18; J: TRBJ2-7; DNA: TGTGCCAGCTCACGGGACGAACCCTACGAGCAGTACTTC; CDR3: CASSRDEPYEQYF
D: .; size: many; V: TRBV7-8; J: TRBJ2-2; DNA: TGTGCCAGCAGCTTAAAGGATTTAGGGGAGAACACCGGGGAGCTGTTTTTT; CDR3: CASSLKDLGENTGELFF
D: .; size: many; V: TRBV29-1; J: TRBJ1-1; DNA: TGCAGCGTTGGGTTCCCTACGTCCATGAACACTGAAGCTTTCTTT; CDR3: CSVGFPTSMNTEAFF
D: .; size: many; V: TRBV30; J: TRBJ1-2; DNA: TGTGCCTGGAGTGTACAGGGTACCTTAGGCTACACCTTC; CDR3: CAWSVQGTLGYTF
D: TRBD2; size: many; V: TRBV11-2; J: TRBJ2-7; DNA: TGTGCCAGCAGCCGCCTGGGACTAGCCAACACCTACGAGCAGTACTTC; CDR3: CASSRLGLANTYEQYF
D: .; size: .; V: TRBV6-1; J: TRBJ2-1; DNA: TGTGCCAGCATGTACGGAGTTGGGTTCGATGAGCAGTTCTTC; CDR3: CASMYGVGFDEQFF
D: TRBD1; size: many; V: TRBV6-1; J: TRBJ2-3; DNA: TGTGCCAGCAGTGAATTACAGGGGGATTATATGGCAGATACGCAGTATTTT; CDR3: CASSELQGDYMADTQYF
D: .; size: many; V: TRBV19; J: TRBJ1-5; DNA: TGTGCCAGTACCGGGACAAGCAATCAGCCCCAGCATTTT; CDR3: CASTGTSNQPQHF
D: TRBD2; size: many; V: TRBV6-2/TRBV6-3; J: TRBJ2-5; DNA: TGTGCCAGCAGTTCTCCATCTCTAGCGGGAGTTTTAGAGACCCAGTACTTC; CDR3: CASSSPSLAGVLETQYF
D: .; size: .; V: TRBV19; J: TRBJ2-1; DNA: TGTGCCAGTAGTACAACAGGGAGCTCCTACAATGAGCAGTTCTTC; CDR3: CASSTTGSSYNEQFF
D: .; size: many; V: TRBV2; J: TRBJ1-5; DNA: TGTGCCAGCGTGGGGGGGGGGGTTCATCAGCCCCAGCATTTT; CDR3: CASVGGGVHQPQHF
D: TRBD1; size: many; V: TRBV20-1; J: TRBJ2-1; DNA: TGCAGTGCTAAAGACAGGGGAGATTACAATGAGCAGTTCTTC; CDR3: CSAKDRGDYNEQFF
D: .; size: many; V: TRBV12-3/TRBV12-4; J: TRBJ1-3; DNA: TGTGCCAGCACCCCCTCACCGAGCTCTGGAAACACCATATATTTT; CDR3: CASTPSPSSGNTIYF
D: TRBD1; size: many; V: TRBV11-2; J: TRBJ2-7; DNA: TGTGCCAGCAGCTTTGGACAGGATTCGGGATCCTACGAGCAGTACTTC; CDR3: CASSFGQDSGSYEQYF
D: .; size: many; V: TRBV2; J: TRBJ2-1; DNA: TGTGCCAGCAGCGCCTGGATTAAGACTTACAATGAGCAGTTCTTC; CDR3: CASSAWIKTYNEQFF
D: .; size: many; V: TRBV7-2; J: TRBJ2-1; DNA: TGTGCCAGCAGCTGGACATCCTACAATGAGCAGTTCTTC; CDR3: CASSWTSYNEQFF
D: TRBD2; size: many; V: TRBV7-2; J: TRBJ2-3; DNA: TGTGCCAGCAGCCGTTCGACTAGCGGGAGTTTAGGATCAGATACGCAGTATTTT; CDR3: CASSRSTSGSLGSDTQYF
D: .; size: many; V: TRBV20-1; J: TRBJ1-1; DNA: TGCAGTGCTAGAGACGTTCGCACAGGGTGGTGGTTCGTGAACACTGAAGCTTTCTTT; CDR3: CSARDVRTGWWFVNTEAFF
D: TRBD1; size: many; V: TRBV2; J: TRBJ2-7; DNA: TGTGCCAGCAGTTACGGAACGGGACAGGGGCCCTACGAGCAGTACTTC; CDR3: CASSYGTGQGPYEQYF
D: TRBD1; size: many; V: TRBV12-3/TRBV12-4; J: TRBJ2-4; DNA: TGTGCCAGCAGTTGGGACAGGAAAACCAAAAACATTCAGTACTTC; CDR3: CASSWDRKTKNIQYF
D: TRBD2; size: few; V: TRBV5-8; J: TRBJ2-2; DNA: TGTGCCAGCAGCGGGGGACTAGCGAACACCGGGGAGCTGTTTTTT; CDR3: CASSGGLANTGELFF
D: .; size: .; V: TRBV4-1; J: TRBJ2-4; DNA: TGCGCCAGCAGCCCATTGACAGGTGGGGTCGCCAAAAACATTCAGTACTTC; CDR3: CASSPLTGGVAKNIQYF
D: .; size: .; V: TRBV3-1; J: TRBJ2-5; DNA: TGTGTCAGCAGCTATGCTCAAGAGACCCAGTACTTC; CDR3: CVSSYAQETQYF
D: .; size: many; V: TRBV5-8; J: TRBJ1-2; DNA: TGTGCCAGCAGCTCACAAGGCCCCTCTAACTATGGCTACACCTTC; CDR3: CASSSQGPSNYGYTF
D: .; size: many; V: TRBV20-1; J: TRBJ2-7; DNA: TGCAGTGCGAGGATCACGGGGTACGAGCAGTACTTC; CDR3: CSARITGYEQYF
D: .; size: .; V: TRBV28; J: TRBJ2-2; DNA: TGTGCCAGCAGTTTAATAGTTGGGGGCGAATCGAACACCGGGGAGCTGTTTTTT; CDR3: CASSLIVGGESNTGELFF
D: .; size: many; V: TRBV7-8; J: TRBJ1-3; DNA: TGTGCCAGCAGCTCCAGGGTACTCTCTGGAAACACCATATATTTT; CDR3: CASSSRVLSGNTIYF
D: .; size: few; V: TRBV6-2/TRBV6-3; J: TRBJ1-5; DNA: TGTGCCAGCAGTTACAGCATTTATAGCAATCAGCCCCAGCATTTT; CDR3: CASSYSIYSNQPQHF
D: .; size: many; V: TRBV15; J: TRBJ1-2; DNA: TGTGCCACCAGCAGTGGGAGGACGAACTATGGCTACACCTTC; CDR3: CATSSGRTNYGYTF
D: .; size: few; V: TRBV6-1; J: TRBJ2-7; DNA: TGTGCCAGCCTTAGAGGGCGTCGGAAAGCGTACGAGCAGTACTTC; CDR3: CASLRGRRKAYEQYF
D: TRBD2; size: many; V: TRBV7-2; J: TRBJ2-5; DNA: TGTGCCAGCAGCTTAGCGGGACTACCTTTGGAGACCCAGTACTTC; CDR3: CASSLAGLPLETQYF
D: .; size: many; V: TRBV12-3/TRBV12-4; J: TRBJ1-4; DNA: TGTGCCAGCGGTCAGCGGGAAAAACTGTTTTTT; CDR3: CASGQREKLFF